This TCR beta chain was profiled in a study of cytomegalovirus exposure and HLA in healthy donors. Looking at the study overall: Among fewer than 500 genotyped donors, 80% to 90% fell in the Caucasian-associated ancestry cluster. Notes on the study in general: In an earlier analysis, in about 530 donors, most V segments appeared productive either ~87% or ~30% of the time. It was reported that TCR beta sequences correctly inferred the HLA-A and HLA-B alleles for most subjects.

PCR primers comprised 60 Vbeta and 13 Jbeta primers. In the original workflow: Counted up in a later analysis, unique TCR beta chains came to about 83 million, with about 9.9 million shared. The method was immunoSEQ multiplex PCR; TCRdb's version includes in-frame clones alone and lacks a portion of them. V, J and clone size are taken as reported in that table, and D and trimming were inferred from the DNA itself. The sample contains about 150,000 clones, around 84% of which appear only once. The germline V gene encodes CDR1 SEHNR and CDR2 FQNEAQ (reference sequence). The CDR3 length is 15 residues. Of note for this clone: Its antigen is unknown. At one end the junction does not follow the germline gene, possibly because of a read error.

The chain carries TRBV7-9 and TRBJ2-3; 12 bases fit TRBD2. The sample was PBMCs. This clonotype originated in a woman younger than 35 in good health and CMV-seronegative. Here the CDR3 DNA reads TGTGCCAGCAGCCTAGCGGGGGGGAGCACAGATACGCAGTATTTT. Amino acid sequence: CASSLAGGSTDTQYF. Complete variable domain (other parts from reference TRBV7-9 and TRBJ2-3): DTGVSQNPRHKITKRGQNVTFRCDPISEHNRLYWYRQTLGQGPEFLTYFQNEAQLEKSRLLSDRFSAERPKGSFSTLEIQRTEQGDSAMYLCASSLAGGSTDTQYFGPGTRLTVL.